The rows below give T cell receptor beta chains drawn from one sample of a study of T-cell memory formation after mild COVID-19. MiXCR was run by TCRdb on the 5' RACE reads, yielding one entry per CDR3 protein. This table holds roughly 450,000 distinct CDR3 sequences, more than 15% found once. The sequenced sample was PBMCs or a T cell subset sorted from them (not recorded which). Receptors were obtained from a man between 18 and 29 years old who had mild COVID-19 (a few samples of this study predate the infection). Cell type and time point are not known. Each CDR3 is given with its conserved first and last residue. The D gene is left open where the match is weak. Size is omitted from some rows. Given values are once, few, many or a class for expanded clones.

TRBV12-3/TRBV12-4,-,few,TRBJ1-2,CASTYGPNYGYTF,TGTGCCAGCACTTACGGCCCCAACTATGGCTACACCTTC
TRBV5-1,TRBD1,-,TRBJ2-4,CASSLELLGTGINIQYF,TGCGCCAGCAGCTTGGAACTTCTAGGGACAGGGATAAACATTCAGTACTTC
TRBV5-1,-,-,TRBJ2-3,CASRLRRGDTQYF,TGCGCCAGCAGGCTGAGGAGGGGAGATACGCAGTATTTT
TRBV27,TRBD1,-,TRBJ1-6,CASSRTGVVSPLHF,TGTGCCAGCAGTAGGACAGGGGTGGTTTCACCCCTCCACTTT
TRBV9,-,-,TRBJ1-2,CASSVGGGGYTF,TGTGCCAGCAGCGTAGGAGGAGGTGGCTACACCTTC
TRBV15,-,-,TRBJ1-3,CATSRDIGHGNTIYF,TGTGCCACCAGCAGAGATATCGGACACGGAAACACCATATATTTT
TRBV6-5,TRBD1,few,TRBJ1-1,CASSYQGQGFEAFF,TGTGCCAGCAGTTACCAAGGACAGGGGTTTGAAGCTTTCTTT
TRBV29-1,-,-,TRBJ2-1,CSVPGSWDEQFF,TGCAGCGTCCCCGGTAGCTGGGATGAGCAGTTCTTC
TRBV7-2,-,many,TRBJ2-7,CASSHPGGYEQYF,TGTGCCAGCAGCCATCCGGGCGGGTACGAGCAGTACTTC
TRBV7-9,TRBD2,few,TRBJ2-1,CASSFRPSGESNEQFF,TGTGCCAGCAGCTTCAGGCCTAGCGGGGAAAGTAATGAGCAGTTCTTC
TRBV7-9,-,few,TRBJ1-2,CASRPGAGYTF,TGTGCCAGCAGACCGGGGGCGGGCTACACCTTC
TRBV2,TRBD2,-,TRBJ2-2,CASRTGLATGELFF,TGTGCCAGCAGGACTGGACTAGCCACCGGGGAGCTGTTTTTT
TRBV7-2,TRBD2,many,TRBJ2-1,CASSSRTSGGAYEQFF,TGTGCCAGCAGCTCCCGGACTAGCGGGGGGGCTTATGAGCAGTTCTTC
TRBV6-6,-,-,TRBJ1-5,CASRRRDSNQPQHF,TGTGCCAGCAGACGACGGGATAGCAATCAGCCCCAGCATTTT
TRBV15,-,-,TRBJ1-1,CATSRGLDTEAFF,TGTGCCACCAGCAGAGGGCTGGACACTGAAGCTTTCTTT
TRBV7-9,-,few,TRBJ1-1,CASSPTGSGAFF,TGTGCCAGCAGCCCCACAGGGTCCGGAGCTTTCTTT
TRBV5-1,-,-,TRBJ1-2,CASSPTLAGYGYTF,TGCGCCAGCAGCCCGACCTTGGCCGGGTACGGCTACACCTTC
TRBV2,-,-,TRBJ2-7,CAGKGGGGPLYEQYF,TGTGCCGGCAAAGGGGGCGGGGGACCCCTCTACGAGCAGTACTTC
TRBV27,-,many,TRBJ1-1,CASSENRVTEAFF,TGTGCCAGCAGCGAAAACAGGGTCACTGAAGCTTTCTTT
TRBV4-2,-,few,TRBJ2-1,CASSQVLPGSSYNEQFF,TGTGCCAGCAGCCAAGTCTTGCCGGGGAGCTCCTACAATGAGCAGTTCTTC
TRBV5-4,-,few,TRBJ1-2,CASSLAYVEAAYGYTF,TGTGCCAGCAGCTTGGCCTACGTTGAGGCGGCGTATGGCTACACCTTC
TRBV28,-,-,TRBJ1-2,CASSLLADYGYTF,TGTGCCAGCAGTTTACTGGCGGACTATGGCTACACCTTC
TRBV3-1,TRBD1,-,TRBJ2-4,CASSQPYGQGDIQYF,TGTGCCAGCAGCCAACCTTACGGACAGGGTGACATTCAGTACTTC
TRBV30,-,few,TRBJ2-7,CAWSEGGEQYF,TGTGCCTGGAGTGAGGGGGGGGAGCAGTACTTC
TRBV5-1,TRBD1,-,TRBJ1-1,CASSLGDRWVTEAFF,TGCGCCAGCAGCTTGGGGGACAGATGGGTGACTGAAGCTTTCTTT
TRBV5-5,-,-,TRBJ1-1,CASSPQGGREAFF,TGTGCCAGCAGTCCACAGGGAGGGAGAGAAGCTTTCTTT
TRBV18,-,few,TRBJ2-5,CASSPLEGGETQYF,TGTGCCAGCTCACCACTCGAGGGCGGAGAGACCCAGTACTTC
TRBV5-1,-,few,TRBJ2-2,CASSPPGTGDTGELFF,TGCGCCAGCAGCCCCCCAGGGACGGGAGACACCGGGGAGCTGTTTTTT
TRBV6-5,TRBD1,many,TRBJ2-7,CASSYNSGTGMNEQYF,TGTGCCAGCAGTTACAACTCGGGGACAGGGATGAACGAGCAGTACTTC
TRBV12-3/TRBV12-4,-,few,TRBJ1-5,CASSRGQIYSNQPQHF,TGTGCCAGCAGTAGAGGACAGATTTATAGCAATCAGCCCCAGCATTTT
TRBV5-1,-,-,TRBJ2-3,CASSPHPGTDTQYF,TGCGCCAGCAGCCCCCACCCGGGCACAGATACGCAGTATTTT
TRBV5-4,TRBD2,many,TRBJ2-2,CASSLAGEIGELFF,TGTGCCAGCAGCTTAGCGGGGGAAATCGGGGAGCTGTTTTTT
TRBV7-9,TRBD2,-,TRBJ2-7,CASSPPWDYPYEQYF,TGTGCCAGCAGCCCGCCTTGGGACTATCCCTACGAGCAGTACTTC
TRBV28,-,few,TRBJ2-6,CASSLKQGSGANVLTF,TGTGCCAGCAGTTTAAAGCAGGGCTCTGGGGCCAACGTCCTGACTTTC
TRBV5-1,-,-,TRBJ1-2,CASSWETANYGYTF,TGCGCCAGCAGCTGGGAGACAGCTAACTATGGCTACACCTTC
TRBV11-1,-,many,TRBJ2-3,CASSFTRLFTDTQYF,TGTGCCAGCAGCTTCACTCGCCTCTTCACAGATACGCAGTATTTT
TRBV7-9,TRBD1,-,TRBJ2-1,CASSPSVSGQGMHEQFF,TGTGCCAGCAGCCCCAGCGTGTCGGGACAGGGCATGCATGAGCAGTTCTTC
TRBV10-2,TRBD2,-,TRBJ2-7,CASNERGASYEQYF,TGCGCCAGCAACGAGCGGGGGGCGTCATACGAGCAGTACTTC
TRBV2,-,-,TRBJ1-2,CASELQVFYGYTF,TGTGCCAGTGAACTACAGGTTTTCTATGGCTACACCTTC
TRBV6-5,-,few,TRBJ1-5,CASSYSSGHGWAQHF,TGTGCCAGCAGTTACTCGTCGGGGCACGGATGGGCCCAGCATTTT
TRBV15,TRBD1,few,TRBJ2-7,CATSRAGTGSVEQYF,TGTGCCACCAGCAGAGCCGGGACAGGGTCGGTCGAGCAGTACTTC